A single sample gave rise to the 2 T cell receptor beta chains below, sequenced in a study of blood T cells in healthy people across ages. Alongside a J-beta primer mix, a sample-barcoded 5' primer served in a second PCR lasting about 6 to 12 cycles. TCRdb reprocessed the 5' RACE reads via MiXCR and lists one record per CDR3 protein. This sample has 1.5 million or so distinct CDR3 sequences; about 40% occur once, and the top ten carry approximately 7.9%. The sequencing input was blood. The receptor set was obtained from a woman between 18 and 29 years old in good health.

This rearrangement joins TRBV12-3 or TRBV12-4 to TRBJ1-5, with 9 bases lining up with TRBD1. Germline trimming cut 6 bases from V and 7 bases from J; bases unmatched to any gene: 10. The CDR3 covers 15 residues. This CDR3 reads CASSRDRGAGQPQHF. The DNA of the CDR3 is TGTGCCAGCAGCCGTGACAGGGGGGCCGGACAGCCCCAGCATTTT.

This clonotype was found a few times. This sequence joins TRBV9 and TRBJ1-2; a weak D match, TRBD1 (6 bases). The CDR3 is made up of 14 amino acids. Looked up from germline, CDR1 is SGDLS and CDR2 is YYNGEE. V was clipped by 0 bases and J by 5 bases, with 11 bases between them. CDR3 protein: CASSVAPGEYGYTF. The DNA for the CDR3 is TGTGCCAGCAGCGTAGCGCCAGGGGAGTATGGCTACACCTTC.